A single sample gave rise to the 24 T cell receptor beta chains below, sequenced in a study of cytomegalovirus exposure and HLA in healthy donors. Primers: 60 Vbeta forward and 13 Jbeta reverse. Some clones are missing from TCRdb's copy, which holds only in-frame ones; the method was immunoSEQ multiplex PCR. The sample yields some 160,000 clones, around three quarters seen once. The sequenced sample consisted of PBMCs. These receptors originate from a man aged 45-60 years in good health and CMV-seropositive.

The chain recombines TRBV30 with TRBJ1-1; D gene uncertain. The CDR3 spans 12 residues. CDR1 is GTSNPN, CDR2 SVGIG, per germline (reference sequence). Trimming took 3 bases from V and 7 from J, leaving 12 bases between them. The CDR3, as DNA: TGTGCCTGGAGCGCCCCTAGAGGTGAAGCTTTCTTT. Translating gives CAWSAPRGEAFF.

The chain has TRBV9 and TRBJ2-2; TRBD2 matches 9 bases. The CDR3 spans 15 residues. V lost 0 bases to trimming and J lost 7 bases; unmatched junction nucleotides: 4. The germline gives CDR1 SGDLS, CDR2 YYNGEE. The CDR3 coding sequence is TGTGCCAGCAGCGTAGAGGCTAGCGGGGACGGGGAGCTGTTTTTT. It is translated as CASSVEASGDGELFF.

Only one count was recorded for this clone. This chain joins TRBV27 and TRBJ2-1; 12 positions agree with TRBD2. The V gene's germline CDR1 is MNHEY and CDR2 SMNVEV (reference sequence). CDR3 length: 17 amino acids. With V trimmed by 0 bases and J by 4 bases, 4 bases remained unmatched. CDR3: CASSLSGLAGGYNEQFF. In DNA form, the CDR3 reads TGTGCCAGCAGTTTATCGGGGCTAGCGGGGGGGTACAATGAGCAGTTCTTC.

The rearrangement uses TRBV7-2 and TRBJ2-7; 8 bases match TRBD1. Looked up from germline, CDR1 is SGHTA and CDR2 is FQGNSA. J gave up 2 bases and V 1 base, and 10 bases lay outside the gene matches. This CDR3 contains 17 residues. The CDR3 here is CASSLDAGGSYTYEQYF. CDR3 nucleotides: TGTGCCAGCAGCTTAGACGCAGGGGGCTCTTATACCTACGAGCAGTACTTC.

In its sample, this clone was seen a few times. The chain links TRBV6-5 to TRBJ2-7; 8 nucleotides line up with TRBD1. V was pared by 5 bases and J by 2 bases, with 5 bases of the junction left unmatched. The CDR3 loop spans 14 amino acids. Looked up from germline, CDR1 is MNHEY and CDR2 is SVGAGI. CDR3 sequence (DNA): TGTGCCAGCAGTGCGGGACAGGAGGCCTACGAGCAGTACTTC. Translated, it gives CASSAGQEAYEQYF.

The chain joins TRBV9 to TRBJ2-1; TRBD2 matches at 10 bases. There are 17 residues in the CDR3. With V trimmed by 0 bases and J by 0 bases, 3 bases remained unmatched. Germline V CDR1 and CDR2: SGDLS, YYNGEE. The CDR3 DNA is TGTGCCAGCAGCGTAGACCAGCGGGGGGGCTCCTACAATGAGCAGTTCTTC. Its translation: CASSVDQRGGSYNEQFF. Drawing the rest from reference TRBV9 and TRBJ2-1, the complete variable domain is DSGVTQTPKHLITATGQRVTLRCSPRSGDLSVYWYQQSLDQGLQFLIQYYNGEERAKGNILERFSAQQFPDLHSELNLSSLELGDSALYFCASSVDQRGGSYNEQFFGPGTRLTVL.

The CDR3 protein is CASSQAYRGIVVNQPQHF. The CDR3 nucleotides are TGCGCCAGCAGCCAAGCGTACAGAGGGATCGTGGTGAATCAGCCCCAGCATTTT. This chain joins TRBV4-1 and TRBJ1-5, with D uncertain. This CDR3 has 18 amino acids. Per germline, CDR1 MGHRA and CDR2 YSYEKL. Trimming pared 1 base from V and 4 bases from J, leaving 20 bases between.

The J gene is TRBJ2-7, the V gene TRBV18; possible D gene TRBD2, 5 bases. The CDR3 extends over 13 amino acids. Germline V gene lookup returns CDR1 KGHSH and CDR2 LQKENI. Trimming stripped 3 bases from V and 7 bases from J, with 13 bases between. The CDR3 region has the DNA TGTGCCAGCTCACCCGTCCCGACGGGGGAGCAGTACTTC. Amino acids: CASSPVPTGEQYF.

CDR3 DNA: TGTGCCAGCAGCTTGTTTGCGGGGCCCCTCGGATCCGAAGCTTTCTTT. Protein: CASSLFAGPLGSEAFF. The V gene is TRBV5-5, the J gene TRBJ1-1; a possible D gene is TRBD1 (5 bases). Trimming removed 1 base at V and 8 bases at J, with 21 bases between. Looked up from germline, CDR1 is SGHKS and CDR2 is YYEKEE (reference sequence). The CDR3 covers 16 residues. Full variable domain (rest looked up from reference TRBV5-5 and TRBJ1-1): DAGVTQSPTHLIKTRGQQVTLRCSPISGHKSVSWYQQVLGQGPQFIFQYYEKEERGRGNFPDRFSARQFPNYSSELNVNALLLGDSALYLCASSLFAGPLGSEAFFGQGTRLTVV.

This chain links TRBV6-1 with TRBJ1-6, with 7 bases matching TRBD1. The CDR3 runs to 14 residues. The ends lost 1 base at V and 9 bases at J; junction bases unmatched: 3. CDR1 and CDR2 from the germline V gene are MNHNS and SASEGT. The CDR3 DNA reads as TGTGCCAGCAGTGAAGGACAGGGTAGTTCACCCCTCCACTTT. This sequence encodes CASSEGQGSSPLHF.

The chain combines TRBV4-3 with TRBJ2-7; TRBD1 matches 7 bases. CDR3 size: 15 residues. The germline CDR1 and CDR2 sequences are LGHNA and YSLEER. V shed 4 bases, J shed 1 base, and the junction held 7 bases outside the gene matches. In DNA, the CDR3 is TGCGCCAGCAGCCGCAGTCCGGGACAGTCCTACGAGCAGTACTTC. It specifies CASSRSPGQSYEQYF.

The V and J genes are TRBV30 and TRBJ1-4, with D perhaps TRBD1 (5 bases). The CDR3 has 14 residues. V was cut by 7 bases and J by 5 bases, with 17 bases left in between. Germline-derived CDR1 and CDR2 are GTSNPN and SVGIG (reference sequence). CDR3 coding DNA: TGTGCCTTCACCCCCGGGACTGGGAATGAAAAACTGTTTTTT. It codes for CAFTPGTGNEKLFF. Variable domain in full (rest from reference TRBV30 and TRBJ1-4): SQTIHQWPATLVQPVGSPLSLECTVEGTSNPNLYWYRQAAGRGLQLLFYSVGIGQISSEVPQNLSASRPQDRQFILSSKKLLLSDSGFYLCAFTPGTGNEKLFFGSGTQLSVL.

This chain connects TRBV21-1 to TRBJ1-1. TRBV21-1 is an annotated pseudogene. The length of the CDR3 is 16 residues. Here the CDR3 reads CASSPPGYNMNTEAFF. The CDR3 DNA is TGTGCCAGCAGCCCCCCGGGTTATAATATGAACACTGAAGCTTTCTTT.

The chain employs TRBV30 and TRBJ2-5, with D possibly being TRBD1 (5 bases). The better agreement between TRBJ2-7 and the DNA end casts doubt on the J call. From germline, CDR1 is GTSNPN and CDR2 SVGIG (reference sequence). The CDR3 has 14 residues. CDR3 region: CAWSISDNAYEQYF. CDR3 DNA sequence: TGTGCCTGGAGTATATCGGACAACGCCTACGAGCAGTACTTC.

J is TRBJ2-3 and V is TRBV2; 10 bases are a match to TRBD1. CDR3 size: 15 residues. The V gene end was trimmed by 5 bases and the J gene end by 1 base; junction bases not matched to a gene: 3. Germline V gene lookup returns CDR1 SNHLY and CDR2 FYNNEI. CDR3 nucleotides: TGTGCCAGCAGTCCCGGGACAGGGGGCACAGATACGCAGTATTTT. As protein: CASSPGTGGTDTQYF.

The J gene is TRBJ2-7, the V gene TRBV5-1; D may be TRBD2 (5 bases). Trimming took 5 bases from V and 2 from J, leaving 17 bases between them. The CDR3 is made up of 15 amino acids. Germline values: CDR1 SGHRS, CDR2 YFSETQ. Written as DNA, the CDR3 is TGCGCCAGCAGATTCCTCTTCCGGGATGCCTACGAGCAGTACTTC. Its protein product is CASRFLFRDAYEQYF.

The rearrangement uses TRBV2 and TRBJ1-4, with 10 bases fitting TRBD1. Germline V gene data show CDR1 as SNHLY and CDR2 as FYNNEI. Trimming cost V 7 bases and J 8 bases; bases outside gene matches: 7. This CDR3 region has 14 residues. The CDR3 sequence: CASIRGTGEEKLFF. CDR3 sequence (DNA): TGTGCCAGCATCCGGGGGACAGGGGAGGAAAAACTGTTTTTT.

For this clone: Mismatch with germline at one junction end may stem from a read error. This CDR3 is also generated by other DNA sequences in the sample. This chain connects TRBV27 to TRBJ1-6; D ambiguous. The CDR3 sequence is 16 residues long. CDR1 and CDR2 (germline): MNHEY, SMNVEV (reference sequence). The CDR3 DNA reads TGTGCCAGCAGTTTCTTCTGGCGGTCCTATAATTCCCCCCTCCACTTT. This codes for CASSFFWRSYNSPLHF.

In this sample, this clone turned up once. Different DNA sequences within this sample yield the same CDR3. The V and J genes are TRBV6-1 and TRBJ1-4; D remains unclear. V shed 5 bases and J shed 0 bases, with 7 bases lying between them. This CDR3 is built from 14 residues. Germline V lookup: CDR1 MNHNS, CDR2 SASEGT. The CDR3 sequence is CASSPGPTNEKLFF. DNA of the CDR3: TGTGCCAGCAGTCCAGGTCCAACTAATGAAAAACTGTTTTTT.

Only one count was recorded for this clone. This chain joins TRBV4-3 and TRBJ2-4; tentative D call: TRBD2 (5 bases). V lost 0 bases to trimming and J lost 7 bases, with 13 bases between them. The CDR3 is made up of 15 amino acids. Germline V gives CDR1 LGHNA, CDR2 YSLEER. The CDR3 bases are TGCGCCAGCAGCCAAGAAGGGTACGGGATGAACATTCAGTACTTC. Protein product: CASSQEGYGMNIQYF.

The rearrangement links TRBV7-9 to TRBJ2-1; tentatively, D is TRBD1 (6 bases). Trimming left V 4 bases short and J 6 bases short, with 13 bases between. Germline CDR1 reads SEHNR; CDR2 reads FQNEAQ (reference sequence). The CDR3 length is 14 residues. The CDR3 DNA follows: TGTGCCAGCAGCTCAGGGGCGGAACTCAATGAGCAGTTCTTC. This gives the protein CASSSGAELNEQFF. Together with reference TRBV7-9 and TRBJ2-1, the CDR3 gives the full variable domain: DTGVSQNPRHKITKRGQNVTFRCDPISEHNRLYWYRQTLGQGPEFLTYFQNEAQLEKSRLLSDRFSAERPKGSFSTLEIQRTEQGDSAMYLCASSSGAELNEQFFGPGTRLTVL.

This chain uses TRBV7-2 with TRBJ2-3, with 8 bases fitting TRBD2. In germline, CDR1 is SGHTA, CDR2 FQGNSA. This CDR3 comprises 17 residues. Germline trimming cut 11 bases from V and 2 bases from J; bases unmatched to any gene: 18. CDR3 DNA: TGTGCCGATGGTGGTTGGGGCGGGGGGCGGCCCACAGATACGCAGTATTTT. Translated: CADGGWGGGRPTDTQYF. Using reference TRBV7-2 and TRBJ2-3 for the parts outside the CDR3, the full variable domain is GAGVSQSPSNKVTEKGKDVELRCDPISGHTALYWYRQSLGQGLEFLIYFQGNSAPDKSGLPSDRFSAERTGGSVSTLTIQRTQQEDSAVYLCADGGWGGGRPTDTQYFGPGTRLTVL.

The chain employs TRBV5-1 and TRBJ2-2; 11 bases agree with TRBD2. The CDR3 is made up of 16 amino acids. The V gene's germline CDR1 is SGHRS and CDR2 YFSETQ. Losses at the gene ends were 4 bases for V and 2 bases for J; bases not matched to a gene: 4. The CDR3 here is CASSGGTSGNTGELFF. In DNA form, the CDR3 reads TGCGCCAGCAGCGGCGGGACTAGCGGCAACACCGGGGAGCTGTTTTTT.

The CDR3 bases are TGTGCCAGCAGTTCCCCCGGACAGGGAGCCAACGAGCAGTACTTC. This gives the protein CASSSPGQGANEQYF. The chain couples TRBV28 to TRBJ2-7, with TRBD1 matching over 8 bases. The ends lost 4 bases at V and 5 bases at J; junction bases unmatched: 10. The CDR3 is 15 residues long. Germline V gives CDR1 MDHEN, CDR2 SYDVKM.